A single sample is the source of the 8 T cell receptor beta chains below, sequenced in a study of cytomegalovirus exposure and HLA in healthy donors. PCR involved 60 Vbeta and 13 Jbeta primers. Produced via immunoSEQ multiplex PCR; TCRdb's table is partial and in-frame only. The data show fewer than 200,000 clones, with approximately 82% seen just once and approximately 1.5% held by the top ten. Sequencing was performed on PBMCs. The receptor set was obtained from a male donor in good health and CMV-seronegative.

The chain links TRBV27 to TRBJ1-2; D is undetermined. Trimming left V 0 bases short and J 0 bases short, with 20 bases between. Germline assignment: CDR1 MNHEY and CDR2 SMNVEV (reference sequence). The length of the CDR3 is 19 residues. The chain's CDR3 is CASSLSREGWSRTNYGYTF. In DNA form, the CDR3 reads TGTGCCAGCAGTTTATCGAGGGAGGGTTGGTCACGTACTAACTATGGCTACACCTTC.

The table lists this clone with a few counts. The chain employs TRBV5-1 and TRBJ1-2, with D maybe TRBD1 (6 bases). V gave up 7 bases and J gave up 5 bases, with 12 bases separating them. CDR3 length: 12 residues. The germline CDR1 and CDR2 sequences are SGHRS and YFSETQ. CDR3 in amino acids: CASREGVYGYTF. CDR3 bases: TGCGCCAGCCGGGAGGGGGTGTATGGCTACACCTTC.

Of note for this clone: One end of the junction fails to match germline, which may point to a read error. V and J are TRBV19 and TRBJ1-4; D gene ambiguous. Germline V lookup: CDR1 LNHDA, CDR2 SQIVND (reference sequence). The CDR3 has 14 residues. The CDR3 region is CASSIEATSRGILF. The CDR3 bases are TGTGCCAGTAGTATAGAAGCTACCAGCCGCGGGATCCTCTTT.

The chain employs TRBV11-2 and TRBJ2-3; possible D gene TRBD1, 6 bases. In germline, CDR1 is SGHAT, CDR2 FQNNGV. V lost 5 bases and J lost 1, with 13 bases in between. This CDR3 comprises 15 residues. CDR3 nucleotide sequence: TGTGCCAGCAGCGTCCAGGGGTCGGGCACAGATACGCAGTATTTT. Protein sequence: CASSVQGSGTDTQYF. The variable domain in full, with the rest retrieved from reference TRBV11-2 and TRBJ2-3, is EAGVAQSPRYKIIEKRQSVAFWCNPISGHATLYWYQQILGQGPKLLIQFQNNGVVDDSQLPKDRFSAERLKGVDSTLKIQPAKLEDSAVYLCASSVQGSGTDTQYFGPGTRLTVL.

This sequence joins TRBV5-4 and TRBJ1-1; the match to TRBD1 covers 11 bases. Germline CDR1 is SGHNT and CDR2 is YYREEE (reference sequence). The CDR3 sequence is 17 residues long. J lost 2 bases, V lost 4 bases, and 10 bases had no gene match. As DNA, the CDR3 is TGTGCCAGCAGCCCTAAATATGGACAGGGGGCTAACACTGAAGCTTTCTTT. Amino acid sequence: CASSPKYGQGANTEAFF.

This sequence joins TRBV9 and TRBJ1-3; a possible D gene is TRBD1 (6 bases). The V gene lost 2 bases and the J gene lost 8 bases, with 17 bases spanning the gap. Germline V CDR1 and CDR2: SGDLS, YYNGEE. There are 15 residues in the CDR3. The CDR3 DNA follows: TGTGCCAGCAGCGTCTCACAGGGCGAGGGATACACCATATATTTT. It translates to CASSVSQGEGYTIYF.

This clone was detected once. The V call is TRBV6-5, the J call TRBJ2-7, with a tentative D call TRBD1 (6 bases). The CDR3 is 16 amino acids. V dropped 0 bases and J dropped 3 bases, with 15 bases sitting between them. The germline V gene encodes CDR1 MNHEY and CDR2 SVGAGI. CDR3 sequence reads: CASSYSTGFGLYEQYF. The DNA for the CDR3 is TGTGCCAGCAGTTACTCAACAGGGTTTGGTCTCTACGAGCAGTACTTC.

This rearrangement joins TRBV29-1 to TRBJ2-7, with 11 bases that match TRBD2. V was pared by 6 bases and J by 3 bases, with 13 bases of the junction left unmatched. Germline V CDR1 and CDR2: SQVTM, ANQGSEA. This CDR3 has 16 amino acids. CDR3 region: CSVAKRLAGKGYEQYF. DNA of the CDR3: TGCAGCGTCGCAAAGAGACTAGCGGGGAAGGGCTACGAGCAGTACTTC.